The 22 T cell receptor beta chains listed next were all sequenced from one sample in a study of blood T cell repertoires in COVID-19. TCRdb's copy holds only in-frame clones and misses some; the assay was immunoSEQ multiplex PCR. The data show approximately 120,000 clones, around 80% seen once. The sequenced material came from peripheral blood. Every receptor here comes from an elderly woman with active or convalescent COVID-19.

This clone was observed a handful of times. The V and J genes are TRBV3-1 (or the pseudogene TRBV3-2) and TRBJ2-5, with 9 nucleotides matching TRBD1. The J segment lost 1 base and the V segment lost 3 bases, leaving 3 bases of the junction unmatched. CDR1 LGHDT and CDR2 YNNKEL come from the germline V gene (reference sequence). The CDR3 spans 15 residues. The CDR3 here is CASSQGQGPQETQYF. The DNA of the CDR3 is TGTGCCAGCAGCCAGGGACAGGGCCCCCAAGAGACCCAGTACTTC.

The chain combines TRBV2 with TRBJ2-7; the D gene is possibly TRBD1 (6 bases). Germline-derived CDR1 and CDR2 are SNHLY and FYNNEI. V was pared by 0 bases and J by 3 bases, with 12 bases between. The CDR3 contains 15 residues. The CDR3 spells CASSEAQGIGYEQYF. The CDR3 bases are TGTGCCAGCAGTGAAGCGCAGGGGATAGGCTACGAGCAGTACTTC.

To note about this clone: The same CDR3 is also encoded by other DNA sequences in this sample. The CDR3 here is CASSFGAGGSYEQYF. CDR3 DNA sequence: TGCGCCAGCAGCTTTGGGGCAGGGGGGAGCTACGAGCAGTACTTC. The V gene is TRBV5-1, the J gene TRBJ2-7; weak D call: TRBD1 (7 bases). This CDR3 contains 15 residues. Trimming stripped 2 bases from V and 3 bases from J, with 15 bases between. Per the germline V gene, CDR1 is SGHRS and CDR2 is YFSETQ.

V and J are TRBV7-3 and TRBJ1-3, with 10 positions matching TRBD1. Germline CDR1 and CDR2: SGHTA and FQGTGA. The J segment lost 3 bases and the V segment lost 10 bases, leaving 9 bases of the junction unmatched. The CDR3 length is 15 residues. CDR3 loop: CATPGRTGGGNTIYF. As DNA, the CDR3 is TGTGCCACTCCAGGTCGGACAGGGGGTGGAAACACCATATATTTT.

The chain is built from TRBV7-2 and TRBJ2-3, with TRBD1 matching 8 bases. CDR3 length: 15 residues. V lost 2 bases and J lost 0; bases outside the gene matches: 1. Germline V gene lookup returns CDR1 SGHTA and CDR2 FQGNSA. CDR3: CASSLRTGSTDTQYF. CDR3 nucleotides: TGTGCCAGCAGCTTAAGGACAGGGAGCACAGATACGCAGTATTTT.

V gene TRBV9 combines with J gene TRBJ2-2; D gene uncertain. Trimming pared 1 base from V and 0 bases from J, leaving 4 bases between. The germline gives CDR1 SGDLS, CDR2 YYNGEE. The CDR3 loop spans 14 amino acids. CDR3 amino acids: CASSVQTNTGELFF. As DNA, the CDR3 is TGTGCCAGCAGCGTACAGACGAACACCGGGGAGCTGTTTTTT.

On this clone itself: Germline is not matched at one junction end, which may reflect a read error. The CDR3 nucleotides read TGTGCTAGCAGCTTAGGCCTAGCGGGAGTTGTGGAGACCCAGTACTTC. This encodes CASSLGLAGVVETQYF. This chain uses TRBV7-7 with TRBJ2-5; 10 bases are a match to TRBD2. CDR1 is SSHAT and CDR2 is FNYEAQ in the germline V gene (reference sequence). The length of the CDR3 is 16 residues.

CDR3 DNA sequence: TGTGCCAGCAGGGTCGGACAGGGGTCGGAGACCCAGTACTTC. Protein sequence: CASRVGQGSETQYF. This sequence joins TRBV3-1 (or the pseudogene TRBV3-2) and TRBJ2-5; TRBD1 agrees at 9 bases. After removal of 6 bases from V and 5 bases from J, the junction contained 7 bases not matched to a gene. The CDR3 totals 14 residues. CDR1 LGHDT and CDR2 YNNKEL come from the germline V gene (reference sequence).

The chain is built from TRBV7-9 and TRBJ2-7; TRBD2 might be the D (5 bases). Trimming cost V 0 bases and J 2 bases, with 8 bases left between them. There are 14 residues in the CDR3. Germline CDR1 is SEHNR and CDR2 is FQNEAQ (reference sequence). The CDR3 is CASSLAGVTYEQYF. For the CDR3, the DNA is TGTGCCAGCAGCTTAGCGGGAGTGACCTACGAGCAGTACTTC.

This chain joins TRBV6-5 and TRBJ2-7; D not resolved. The CDR3 is made up of 13 amino acids. Trimming cost V 0 bases and J 9 bases, with 12 bases left between them. Germline V gene sequence: CDR1 MNHEY, CDR2 SVGAGI. The CDR3 protein is CASSYSKSTGQYF. CDR3 sequence (DNA): TGTGCCAGCAGTTACTCAAAGTCCACGGGGCAGTACTTC.

This clone was detected once. V gene TRBV6-5 combines with J gene TRBJ1-1; possible D gene TRBD1, 5 bases. Per the germline V gene, CDR1 is MNHEY and CDR2 is SVGAGI. V was pared by 6 bases and J by 5 bases, with 19 bases between. The CDR3 runs to 15 residues. This chain's CDR3 is CASSPPQGYGTEAFF. The CDR3 bases are TGTGCCAGCAGCCCCCCCCAGGGATATGGGACTGAAGCTTTCTTT.

As DNA, the CDR3 is TGTGCCAGCAGCGTCACAGCGGGAGGCTCGATCTACGAGCAGTACTTC. Protein: CASSVTAGGSIYEQYF. The chain joins TRBV9 to TRBJ2-7; TRBD2 aligns across 9 bases. This CDR3 comprises 16 residues. The germline V gene encodes CDR1 SGDLS and CDR2 YYNGEE. V lost 2 bases to trimming and J lost 3 bases; unmatched junction nucleotides: 9.

The chain combines TRBV28 with TRBJ1-5, with a tentative D call TRBD1 (6 bases). The V end lost 6 bases, the J end lost 3 bases, and 12 bases lay between the germline ends. CDR3 size: 14 residues. Germline assignment: CDR1 MDHEN and CDR2 SYDVKM. CDR3 in amino acids: CASRSGHLNQPQHF. CDR3 DNA sequence: TGTGCCAGCAGGTCGGGACACCTCAATCAGCCCCAGCATTTT.

The chain combines TRBV11-1 with TRBJ2-4; 7 bases map to TRBD2. CDR3 size: 17 residues. The germline CDR1 and CDR2 sequences are SGHAT and FQDESV (reference sequence). J was trimmed by 2 bases and V by 0 bases; bases with no gene match: 7. The CDR3: CASSLAHPGGSKNIQYF. CDR3 bases: TGTGCCAGCAGCTTAGCTCACCCGGGAGGCTCCAAAAACATTCAGTACTTC.

This clone was seen once. The rearrangement links TRBV7-8 to TRBJ2-7, with 11 bases matching TRBD1. CDR3 length equals 14 residues. The V segment lost 2 bases and the J segment 8 bases; nucleotides outside the gene matches: 5. Germline CDR1 reads SGHVS; CDR2 reads FQNEAQ. CDR3: CASSLPGQGEKQYF. As DNA, the CDR3 is TGTGCCAGCAGCTTACCGGGACAGGGGGAAAAGCAGTACTTC.

This clone was seen a handful of times. The gene calls are TRBV15 and TRBJ1-1, with 7 bases aligning to TRBD1. Losses at the gene ends were 1 base for V and 11 bases for J; bases not matched to a gene: 7. The CDR3 length is 13 residues. Germline assignment: CDR1 LNHNV and CDR2 YYDKDF (reference sequence). CDR3 sequence: CATSRGQGEVAFF. The CDR3 DNA follows: TGTGCCACCAGCAGAGGACAGGGAGAGGTGGCTTTCTTT.

The chain couples TRBV11-3 to TRBJ1-2; 10 bases agree with TRBD1. CDR3 length equals 14 residues. Trimming at V came to 5 bases and at J to 6 bases, leaving 6 bases not matched to a gene. The germline V gene has CDR1 SGHNT and CDR2 YENEEA. CDR3 loop: CASSRGQGGDGYTF. CDR3 sequence (DNA): TGTGCCAGCAGCCGAGGACAGGGGGGAGATGGCTACACCTTC.

This sequence joins TRBV9 and TRBJ2-1; TRBD2 matches at 12 bases. With 3 bases clipped from V and 3 bases from J, the junction kept 4 bases outside the gene matches. Per germline, CDR1 SGDLS and CDR2 YYNGEE. The CDR3 runs 16 residues. Written as DNA, the CDR3 is TGTGCCAGCAGCGCAAGGACTAGCGGGAACTACAATGAGCAGTTCTTC. Encoded protein: CASSARTSGNYNEQFF.

The chain links TRBV5-4 to TRBJ1-4; D is perhaps TRBD1 (6 bases). Germline V lookup: CDR1 SGHNT, CDR2 YYREEE (reference sequence). V lost 1 base to trimming and J lost 5 bases, with 9 bases between them. The CDR3 has 14 residues. Here the CDR3 DNA reads TGTGCCAGCAGCTTGAACACAGGGAATGAAAAACTGTTTTTT. Residues: CASSLNTGNEKLFF.

The J gene is TRBJ1-4, the V gene TRBV15; 8 bases align to TRBD1. V gave up 3 bases and J gave up 5 bases; unmatched junction bases: 8. Germline V CDR1 and CDR2: LNHNV, YYDKDF (reference sequence). This CDR3 is 16 amino acids long. CDR3 sequence reads: CATSSAYRGYNEKLFF. CDR3 in DNA: TGTGCCACCAGCAGTGCTTACAGGGGGTACAATGAAAAACTGTTTTTT.

The chain joins TRBV6-1 to TRBJ1-6, with 7 bases identical to TRBD1. Germline V gene sequence: CDR1 MNHNS, CDR2 SASEGT. Unmatched junction bases numbered 10, after V lost 1 base and J lost 10 bases. The CDR3 has 16 residues. CDR3 loop: CASSEVGNRGGSPLHF. CDR3 DNA sequence: TGTGCCAGCAGTGAAGTGGGAAACAGGGGAGGATCACCCCTCCACTTT.

The chain combines TRBV6-5 with TRBJ2-1; D perhaps matches TRBD1 (6 bases). Trimming removed 2 bases from V and 7 bases from J, with 18 bases in between. The CDR3 spans 16 residues. Germline V lookup: CDR1 MNHEY, CDR2 SVGAGI. As DNA, the CDR3 is TGTGCCAGCAGTTACGGTTTGTCGCCAGGGGAGAATGAGCAGTTCTTC. It translates to CASSYGLSPGENEQFF.